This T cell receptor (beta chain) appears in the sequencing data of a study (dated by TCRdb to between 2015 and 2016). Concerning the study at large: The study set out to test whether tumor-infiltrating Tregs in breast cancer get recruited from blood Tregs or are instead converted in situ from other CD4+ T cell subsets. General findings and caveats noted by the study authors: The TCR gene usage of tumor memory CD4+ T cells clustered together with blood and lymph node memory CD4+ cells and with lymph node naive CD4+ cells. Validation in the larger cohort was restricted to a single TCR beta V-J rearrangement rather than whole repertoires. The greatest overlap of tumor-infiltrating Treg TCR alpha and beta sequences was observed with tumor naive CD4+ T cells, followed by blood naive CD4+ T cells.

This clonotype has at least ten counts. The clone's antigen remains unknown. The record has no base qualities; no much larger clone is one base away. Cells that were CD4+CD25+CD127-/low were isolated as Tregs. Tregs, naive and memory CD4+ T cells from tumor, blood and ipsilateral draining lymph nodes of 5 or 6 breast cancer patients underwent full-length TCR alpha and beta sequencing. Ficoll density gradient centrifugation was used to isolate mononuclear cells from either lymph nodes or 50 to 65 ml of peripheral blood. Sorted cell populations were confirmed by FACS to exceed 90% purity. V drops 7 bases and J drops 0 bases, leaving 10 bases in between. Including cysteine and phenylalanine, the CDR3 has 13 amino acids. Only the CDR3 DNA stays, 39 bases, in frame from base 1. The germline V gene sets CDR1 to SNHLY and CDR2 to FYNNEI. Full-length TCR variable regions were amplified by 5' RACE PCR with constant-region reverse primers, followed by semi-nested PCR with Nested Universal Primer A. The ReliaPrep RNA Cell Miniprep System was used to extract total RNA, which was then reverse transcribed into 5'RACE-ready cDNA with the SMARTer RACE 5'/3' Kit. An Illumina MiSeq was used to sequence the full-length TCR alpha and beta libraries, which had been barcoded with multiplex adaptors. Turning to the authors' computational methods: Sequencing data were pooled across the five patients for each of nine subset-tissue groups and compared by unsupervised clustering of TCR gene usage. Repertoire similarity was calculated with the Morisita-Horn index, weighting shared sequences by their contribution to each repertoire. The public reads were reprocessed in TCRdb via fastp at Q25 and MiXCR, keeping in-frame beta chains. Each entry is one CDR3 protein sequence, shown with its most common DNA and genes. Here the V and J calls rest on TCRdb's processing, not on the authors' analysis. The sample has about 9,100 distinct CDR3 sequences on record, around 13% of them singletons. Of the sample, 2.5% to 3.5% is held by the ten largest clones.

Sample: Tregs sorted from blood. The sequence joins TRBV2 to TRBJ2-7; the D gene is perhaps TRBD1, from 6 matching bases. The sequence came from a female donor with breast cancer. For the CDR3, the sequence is CASNTQGSYEQYF. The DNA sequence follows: TGTGCCAGCAACACACAGGGCTCCTACGAGCAGTACTTC. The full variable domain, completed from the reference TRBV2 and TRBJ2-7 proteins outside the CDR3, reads EPEVTQTPSHQVTQMGQEVILRCVPISNHLYFYWYRQILGQKVEFLVSFYNNEISEKSEIFDDQFSVERPDGSNFTLKIRSTKLEDSAMYFCASNTQGSYEQYFGPGTRLTVT.